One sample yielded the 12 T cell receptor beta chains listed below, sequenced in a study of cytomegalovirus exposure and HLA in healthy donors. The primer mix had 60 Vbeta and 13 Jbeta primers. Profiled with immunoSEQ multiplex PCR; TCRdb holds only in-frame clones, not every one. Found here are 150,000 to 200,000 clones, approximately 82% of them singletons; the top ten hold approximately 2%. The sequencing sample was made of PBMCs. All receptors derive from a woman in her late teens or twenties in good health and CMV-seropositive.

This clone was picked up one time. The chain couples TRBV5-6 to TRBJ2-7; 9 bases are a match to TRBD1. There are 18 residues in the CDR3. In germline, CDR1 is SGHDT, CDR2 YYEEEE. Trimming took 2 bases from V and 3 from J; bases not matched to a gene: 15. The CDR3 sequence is CASSLSYPRTGVDYEQYV. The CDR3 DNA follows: TGTGCCAGCAGCTTATCTTATCCCAGGACAGGGGTCGACTACGAGCAGTACGTC.

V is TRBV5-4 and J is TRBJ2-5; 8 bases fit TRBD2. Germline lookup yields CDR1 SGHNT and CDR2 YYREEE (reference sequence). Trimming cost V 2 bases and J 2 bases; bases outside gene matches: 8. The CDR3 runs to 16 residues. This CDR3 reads CASSFYAGGTQETQYF. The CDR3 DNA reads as TGTGCCAGCAGCTTTTATGCGGGGGGCACTCAAGAGACCCAGTACTTC. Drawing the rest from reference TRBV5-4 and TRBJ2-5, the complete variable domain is ETGVTQSPTHLIKTRGQQVTLRCSSQSGHNTVSWYQQALGQGPQFIFQYYREEENGRGNFPPRFSGLQFPNYSSELNVNALELDDSALYLCASSFYAGGTQETQYFGPGTRLLVL.

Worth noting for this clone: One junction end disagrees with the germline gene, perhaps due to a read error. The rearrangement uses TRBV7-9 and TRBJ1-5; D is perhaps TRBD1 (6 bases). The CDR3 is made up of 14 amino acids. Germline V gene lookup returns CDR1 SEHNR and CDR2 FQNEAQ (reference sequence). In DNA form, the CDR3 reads TGTTCCAGCAACAGGGTTGGTAGCAATCAGCCCCAGCATTTT. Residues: CSSNRVGSNQPQHF.

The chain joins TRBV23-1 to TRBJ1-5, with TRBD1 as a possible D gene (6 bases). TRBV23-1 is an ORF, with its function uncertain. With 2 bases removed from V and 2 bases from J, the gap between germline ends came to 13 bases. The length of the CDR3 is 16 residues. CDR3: CASSQAKGQGNQPQHF. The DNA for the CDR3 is TGCGCCAGCAGTCAAGCAAAGGGACAAGGCAATCAGCCCCAGCATTTT.

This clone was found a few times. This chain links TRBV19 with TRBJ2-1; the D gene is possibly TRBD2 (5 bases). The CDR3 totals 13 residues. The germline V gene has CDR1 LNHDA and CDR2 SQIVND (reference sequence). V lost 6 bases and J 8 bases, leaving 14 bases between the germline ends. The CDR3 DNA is TGTGCCAGTAGCATCCTAGCACCCGATGAGCAGTTCTTC. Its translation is CASSILAPDEQFF.

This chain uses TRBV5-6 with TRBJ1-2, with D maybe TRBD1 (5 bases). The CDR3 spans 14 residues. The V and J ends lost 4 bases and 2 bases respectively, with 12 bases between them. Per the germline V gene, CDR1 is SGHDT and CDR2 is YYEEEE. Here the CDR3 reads CASSRWGGNYGYTF. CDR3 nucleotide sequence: TGTGCCAGCAGCCGCTGGGGGGGGAACTATGGCTACACCTTC.

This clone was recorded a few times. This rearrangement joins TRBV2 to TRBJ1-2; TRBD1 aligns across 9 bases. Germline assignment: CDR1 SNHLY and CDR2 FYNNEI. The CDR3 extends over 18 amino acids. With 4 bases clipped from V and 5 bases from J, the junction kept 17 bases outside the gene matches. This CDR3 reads CASSGPDRGKEREYGYTF. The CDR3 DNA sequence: TGTGCCAGCAGTGGCCCAGACAGGGGGAAAGAGAGGGAATATGGCTACACCTTC.

CDR3 nucleotide sequence: TGTGCCAGCAGTCCGCTGACTAGCGGGGCAGATACGCAGTATTTT. It codes for CASSPLTSGADTQYF. J is TRBJ2-3 and V is TRBV2; 11 bases match TRBD2. V was pared by 5 bases and J by 4 bases, with 5 bases of the junction left unmatched. This CDR3 is built from 15 residues. From germline, CDR1 is SNHLY and CDR2 FYNNEI. Filled out from reference TRBV2 and TRBJ2-3, the complete variable domain reads EPEVTQTPSHQVTQMGQEVILRCVPISNHLYFYWYRQILGQKVEFLVSFYNNEISEKSEIFDDQFSVERPDGSNFTLKIRSTKLEDSAMYFCASSPLTSGADTQYFGPGTRLTVL.

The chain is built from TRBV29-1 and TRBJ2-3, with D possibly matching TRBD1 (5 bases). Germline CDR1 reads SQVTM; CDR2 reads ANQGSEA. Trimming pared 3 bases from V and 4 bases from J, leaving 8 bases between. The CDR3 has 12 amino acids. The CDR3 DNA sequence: TGCAGCGTTGAGGGGCCTCCAGATACGCAGTATTTT. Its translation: CSVEGPPDTQYF.

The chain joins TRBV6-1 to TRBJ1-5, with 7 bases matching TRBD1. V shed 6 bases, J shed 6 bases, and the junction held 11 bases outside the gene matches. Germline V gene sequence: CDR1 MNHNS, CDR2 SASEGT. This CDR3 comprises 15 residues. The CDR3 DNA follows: TGTGCCAGCAGCGACCCAGGGACAGTCTCTCAGCCCCAGCATTTT. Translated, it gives CASSDPGTVSQPQHF.

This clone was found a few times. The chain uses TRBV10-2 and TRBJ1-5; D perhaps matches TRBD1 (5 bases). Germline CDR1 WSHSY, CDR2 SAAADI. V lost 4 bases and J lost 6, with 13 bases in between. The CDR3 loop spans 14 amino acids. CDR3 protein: CASSVGGVGQPQHF. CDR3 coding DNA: TGCGCCAGCAGTGTCGGGGGTGTCGGTCAGCCCCAGCATTTT.

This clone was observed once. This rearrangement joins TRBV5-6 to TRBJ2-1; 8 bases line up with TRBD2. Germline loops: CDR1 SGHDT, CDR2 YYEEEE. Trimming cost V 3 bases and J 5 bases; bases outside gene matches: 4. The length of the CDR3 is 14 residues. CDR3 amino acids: CASSWERGNNEQFF. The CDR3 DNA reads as TGTGCCAGCAGCTGGGAGCGGGGGAACAATGAGCAGTTCTTC.